In its sample, the clone carrying this T cell receptor beta chain was seen once. The record originates from a study of CD8 T cells in Susac syndrome. Study summary: Each patient with Susac syndrome, at the time of blood draw, was therapy-naive, on corticosteroids, or on intravenous immunoglobulin alone.

Sequencing targeted TCR beta in T cells from blood (CD8+ and CD4+). Patients with Susac syndrome fulfilled recently defined diagnostic criteria for definite or probable disease. Per germline, CDR1 SGHNT and CDR2 YYREEE (reference sequence). The V gene lost 4 bases and the J gene lost 2 bases, with 15 bases spanning the gap. This CDR3 comprises 15 residues. RNA amounts of roughly 0.45 to 1 ug underwent reverse transcription with random hexamers. TCRdb used MiXCR to reprocess the immunoSEQ multiplex PCR reads, holding one entry per CDR3 protein. The sample records some 180,000 distinct CDR3 sequences, 75% to 95% being singletons.

V usage is TRBV5-4 and J usage is TRBJ2-5, with D possibly being TRBD2 (5 bases). The origin of this receptor is a human donor with Susac syndrome. Specimen: CD4+ T cells from PBMCs. The CDR3 loop reads CASSTEAVAQETQYF. The CDR3 DNA follows: TGTGCCAGCAGCACCGAAGCGGTAGCTCAAGAGACCCAGTACTTC.